This T cell receptor (beta chain) was captured by sequencing in a study of T-cell reconstitution after alpha-beta-depleted transplantation in children. A TCRbeta library incorporating unique molecular identifiers was prepared. A single record per CDR3 protein comes from TCRdb applying MiXCR to the PCR reads. The profile shows about 92,000 distinct CDR3 sequences, 12% of them singletons. This clonotype was seen only a few times. This CDR3 spans 15 amino acids. Germline V lookup: CDR1 SGHDT, CDR2 YYEEEE. V was shortened by 0 bases and J by 6 bases, with 15 bases between the two germline ends. The gene calls are TRBV5-6 and TRBJ1-2; possibly TRBD1 for D (6 bases). The receptor was derived from a human donor who donated a stem cell graft to a child with inherited bone marrow failure. The source material was PBMCs from the stem cell graft donor, sampled from the stem cell graft. Written as DNA, the CDR3 is TGTGCCAGCAGCTTGGTTGGGCAGGGGAACGATGGCTACACCTTC. Translating gives CASSLVGQGNDGYTF.